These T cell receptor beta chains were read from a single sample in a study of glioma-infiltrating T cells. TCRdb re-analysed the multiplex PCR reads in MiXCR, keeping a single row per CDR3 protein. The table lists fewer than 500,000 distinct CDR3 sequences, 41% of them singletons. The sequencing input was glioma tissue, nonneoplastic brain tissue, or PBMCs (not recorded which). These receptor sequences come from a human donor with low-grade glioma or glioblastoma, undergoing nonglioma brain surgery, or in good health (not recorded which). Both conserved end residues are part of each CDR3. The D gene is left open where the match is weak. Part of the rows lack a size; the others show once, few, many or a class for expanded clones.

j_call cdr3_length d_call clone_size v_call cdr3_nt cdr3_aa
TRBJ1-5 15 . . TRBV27 TGTGCCAGCACTGCGGACTTATATAGCAATCAGCCCCAGCATTTT CASTADLYSNQPQHF
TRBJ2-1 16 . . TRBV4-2 TGTGCCAGCAGCCAAGATGTCCAGCGGGCCTACAATGAGCAGTTCTTC CASSQDVQRAYNEQFF
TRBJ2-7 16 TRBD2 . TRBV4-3 TGCGCCAGCAGCCAAGATTCAGGAGGCCTAGCGGGCGAGCGGTACTTC CASSQDSGGLAGERYF
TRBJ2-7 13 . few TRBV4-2 TGTGCCAGCAGCCAAGAAAGGGAGTACGAGCAGTACTTC CASSQEREYEQYF
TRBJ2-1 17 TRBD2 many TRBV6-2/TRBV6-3 TGTGCCAGCAGTTACTCGATTCTTAGCGGGACGTACAATGAGCAGTTCTTC CASSYSILSGTYNEQFF
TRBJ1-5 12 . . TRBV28 TGTGCCTCCTCAGGGTTTTTTCAGCCCGAGCATTTT CASSGFFQPEHF
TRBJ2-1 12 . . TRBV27 TGTGCCAGCAGCGCGGATGGGCCTGAGCAGTTCTTC CASSADGPEQFF
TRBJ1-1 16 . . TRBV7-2 TGTGCCAGCAGCCCCCCGCCTGGCCGCAAAACGGGTGAAGCTTTCTTT CASSPPPGRKTGEAFF
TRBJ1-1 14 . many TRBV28 TGTGCCAACATTATCGGGCAGTCAAACACTGAAGCTTTCTTT CANIIGQSNTEAFF
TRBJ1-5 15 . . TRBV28 TGTGCCAGCAGTTTCCCCGAGGGTCACAATCAGCTCCAGCATTTT CASSFPEGHNQLQHF
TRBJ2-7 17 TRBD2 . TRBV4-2 TGTGCCAGCAGCCAAGCCCTGTCGGGACTAGCAACCTACGAGCAGTACTTC CASSQALSGLATYEQYF
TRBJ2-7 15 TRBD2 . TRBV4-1 TGCGCCAGCAGCCCCGGGACTATAAAGTCCTACGAGCAGTACTTC CASSPGTIKSYEQYF
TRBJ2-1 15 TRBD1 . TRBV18 TGTGCCAGCTCACCACCGAGGACAGGGGTCAATGAGCAGTTCTTC CASSPPRTGVNEQFF
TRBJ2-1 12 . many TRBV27 TGTGCCAGCGGGACTTCATACAATGAGCAGTTCTTC CASGTSYNEQFF